Each of the 8 T cell receptor beta chains below was sequenced from the same sample in a study of T cell responses to AZD1222 COVID-19 vaccine. TCRdb's copy holds only in-frame clones and misses some; the assay was immunoSEQ multiplex PCR. Among about 150,000 clones, more than 75% were seen once, and the ten largest hold approximately 9.1%. The sequencing here drew on peripheral blood, taken 28 days after the second AZD1222 dose. These receptors all stem from an adult who received the AZD1222 COVID-19 vaccine.

The chain carries TRBV19 and TRBJ1-2; 7 bases agree with TRBD1. Germline V lookup: CDR1 LNHDA, CDR2 SQIVND (reference sequence). This CDR3 is 17 amino acids long. The junction had 11 bases not matched to a gene; V was cut back by 3 bases and J by 1 base. The CDR3 DNA reads TGTGCCAGTAGTATTGAAAGGACAGGTTCAATTAACTATGGCTACACCTTC. Its translation is CASSIERTGSINYGYTF.

This clone was detected once. This chain uses TRBV9 with TRBJ2-1; possibly TRBD2 for D (6 bases). The CDR3 has 16 amino acids. V lost 4 bases and J 9 bases, leaving 23 bases between the germline ends. Germline V gene sequence: CDR1 SGDLS, CDR2 YYNGEE. CDR3 loop: CASSPSSGEKKGEQFF. The CDR3 DNA sequence: TGTGCCAGCAGCCCCTCGTCGGGAGAGAAGAAAGGTGAGCAGTTCTTC.

This sequence joins TRBV6-2 or TRBV6-3 and TRBJ2-7, with D unresolved. V was trimmed by 2 bases and J by 2 bases, leaving 7 bases between them. Germline CDR1 reads MNHEY; CDR2 reads SVGEGT. The CDR3 runs 13 residues. CDR3: CASSYGQTYEQYF. In nucleotides, the CDR3 is TGTGCCAGCAGTTACGGGCAAACCTACGAGCAGTACTTC.

This CDR3 reads CASSSASRANYGYTF. The CDR3 DNA sequence: TGTGCCAGCAGTTCCGCCTCCAGGGCGAACTATGGCTACACCTTC. V is TRBV27 and J is TRBJ1-2, with TRBD1 as a possible D gene (5 bases). The germline CDR1 and CDR2 sequences are MNHEY and SMNVEV (reference sequence). V was trimmed by 4 bases and J by 2 bases, leaving 14 bases between them. This CDR3 comprises 15 residues.

This clone was counted between two and nine times. This chain connects TRBV6-2 or TRBV6-3 to TRBJ2-7; D is undetermined. This CDR3 is built from 13 residues. Trimming stripped 5 bases from V and 2 bases from J, with 10 bases between. CDR1 is MNHEY, CDR2 SVGEGT, per germline. CDR3 amino acids: CASSDGGAYEQYF. The CDR3 DNA reads TGTGCCAGCAGTGACGGCGGAGCCTACGAGCAGTACTTC.

This chain connects TRBV12-3 or TRBV12-4 to TRBJ2-5; unclear D gene. V lost 2 bases and J lost 5, with 6 bases in between. The length of the CDR3 is 12 residues. The CDR3 DNA sequence: TGTGCCAGCAGTTTAAATTCGGAGACCCAGTACTTC. Translating it yields CASSLNSETQYF.

This clone appeared a few times. This chain joins TRBV6-5 and TRBJ2-7; D is perhaps TRBD2 (6 bases). In germline, CDR1 is MNHEY, CDR2 SVGAGI. Trimming shortened V by 11 bases and J by 7 bases, and 18 bases separated the two germline ends. The CDR3 extends over 12 amino acids. The CDR3 coding sequence is TGTGCCGGAGGGCCTGGTGGAGTAGAGCAGTACTTC. Its translation: CAGGPGGVEQYF.

This chain uses TRBV30 with TRBJ1-4; a weak D match, TRBD1 (5 bases). Trimming shortened V by 2 bases and J by 7 bases, and 14 bases separated the two germline ends. CDR1 is GTSNPN and CDR2 is SVGIG in the germline V gene (reference sequence). The CDR3 is 14 residues long. CDR3 residues: CAWSRGLEGEKLFF. The CDR3 coding sequence is TGTGCCTGGAGTAGGGGCCTAGAGGGTGAAAAACTGTTTTTT.